A single sample is the source of the 28 T cell receptor beta chains below, sequenced in a study of T cell changes during pregnancy in multiple sclerosis. The table came from immunoSEQ multiplex PCR; TCRdb's copy has only in-frame clones and leaves some out. Of around 69,000 clones in the sample, roughly 90% were seen once. The sequencing here drew on CD8+ T cells from peripheral blood mononuclear cells, taken before pregnancy. These receptors came from a female donor with multiple sclerosis, enrolled in a pregnancy study.

V usage is TRBV19 and J usage is TRBJ1-3; no reliable D call. The CDR3 loop spans 14 amino acids. Germline CDR1 reads LNHDA; CDR2 reads SQIVND (reference sequence). V was clipped by 1 base and J by 4 bases, with 8 bases between them. CDR3 sequence reads: CASSIVATGNTIYF. The CDR3 nucleotides are TGTGCCAGTAGTATAGTAGCCACGGGAAACACCATATATTTT.

The count of this clone is one. This chain connects TRBV2 to TRBJ2-1; TRBD2 matches 11 bases. V gave up 7 bases and J gave up 9 bases; unmatched junction bases: 17. The CDR3 covers 17 residues. CDR1 is SNHLY, CDR2 FYNNEI, per germline. CDR3: CASNPSRTSGPLREQFF. CDR3 DNA: TGTGCCAGCAACCCCTCCCGGACTAGCGGGCCCTTACGTGAGCAGTTCTTC.

This clone has only one observation. This chain links TRBV18 with TRBJ2-7; 8 nucleotides match TRBD1. Germline V gene data show CDR1 as KGHSH and CDR2 as LQKENI. The CDR3 consists of 15 residues. J was trimmed by 2 bases and V by 6 bases; bases with no gene match: 9. The CDR3 sequence is CASSFVPGQAYEQYF. CDR3 sequence (DNA): TGTGCCAGCTCGTTCGTACCGGGACAGGCCTACGAGCAGTACTTC.

The gene calls are TRBV9 and TRBJ2-7; weak D call: TRBD1 (6 bases). The V end lost 3 bases, the J end lost 2 bases, and 18 bases lay between the germline ends. CDR3 length equals 16 residues. Germline assignment: CDR1 SGDLS and CDR2 YYNGEE. The CDR3 bases are TGTGCCAGCAGCGCAGACGTGACAGGCGACACCTACGAGCAGTACTTC. This translates into CASSADVTGDTYEQYF.

V is TRBV4-1 and J is TRBJ1-1; maybe TRBD1 (6 bases). CDR1 and CDR2 from the germline V gene are MGHRA and YSYEKL. Trimming took off 3 bases at V and 4 bases at J, with 18 bases between the two ends. The CDR3 covers 16 residues. The CDR3 nucleotides are TGCGCCAGCAGCCAGGCAGGGGTGGGGGGGACCACTGAAGCTTTCTTT. It encodes CASSQAGVGGTTEAFF.

The chain carries TRBV9 and TRBJ1-1; weak D call: TRBD1 (5 bases). Germline V gene data show CDR1 as SGDLS and CDR2 as YYNGEE. This CDR3 contains 16 residues. The V end lost 1 base, the J end lost 1 base, and 14 bases lay between the germline ends. CDR3 sequence reads: CASSVSDNGRNTEAFF. CDR3 bases: TGTGCCAGCAGCGTATCGGACAACGGGAGGAACACTGAAGCTTTCTTT.

This chain uses TRBV7-9 with TRBJ1-2; no definite D call. Germline V CDR1 and CDR2: SEHNR, FQNEAQ (reference sequence). V shed 1 base and J shed 5 bases, with 14 bases lying between them. This CDR3 is 15 amino acids long. CDR3 residues: CASSLGAIPPYGYTF. The CDR3 DNA is TGTGCCAGCAGCTTAGGGGCAATCCCTCCATATGGCTACACCTTC. Looking up the rest from reference TRBV7-9 and TRBJ1-2 gives the full variable domain: DTGVSQNPRHKITKRGQNVTFRCDPISEHNRLYWYRQTLGQGPEFLTYFQNEAQLEKSRLLSDRFSAERPKGSFSTLEIQRTEQGDSAMYLCASSLGAIPPYGYTFGSGTRLTVV.

This clone showed up just once. This chain links TRBV5-1 with TRBJ2-3, with 7 bases matching TRBD1. V lost 2 bases to trimming and J lost 0 bases; unmatched junction nucleotides: 9. The germline V gene encodes CDR1 SGHRS and CDR2 YFSETQ. The CDR3 has 17 amino acids. DNA for the CDR3: TGCGCCAGCAGCTTATCCGGGACAGACACTAGCACAGATACGCAGTATTTT. It specifies CASSLSGTDTSTDTQYF.

V usage is TRBV27 and J usage is TRBJ2-2, with 7 bases lining up with TRBD2. Germline lookup yields CDR1 MNHEY and CDR2 SMNVEV (reference sequence). V trimming: 5 bases; J trimming: 6 bases; junction bases outside the gene matches: 6. This CDR3 is 14 amino acids long. CDR3 sequence reads: CASSLGGSAGELFF. The CDR3 DNA follows: TGTGCCAGCAGTCTCGGGGGGTCGGCCGGGGAGCTGTTTTTT.

Here the CDR3 DNA reads TGTGCCAGCAGCTTGACCGGGGGGATAAGGGATACGCAGTATTTT. Translated, it gives CASSLTGGIRDTQYF. The genes are TRBV7-2 and TRBJ2-3; 7 nucleotides align to TRBD2. The CDR3 length is 15 residues. Trimming at V came to 3 bases and at J to 6 bases, leaving 9 bases not matched to a gene. The germline V gene encodes CDR1 SGHTA and CDR2 FQGNSA.

The rearrangement joins TRBV15 to TRBJ2-1; 11 positions match TRBD2. Germline loops: CDR1 LNHNV, CDR2 YYDKDF (reference sequence). V lost 7 bases and J lost 8; bases outside the gene matches: 7. This CDR3 contains 14 residues. CDR3 coding DNA: TGTGCCACCAAGAGTTCTAGCGGGGGGCATGAGCAGTTCTTC. This translates into CATKSSSGGHEQFF.

The gene calls are TRBV27 and TRBJ1-2; D is unresolved. The CDR3 is 13 residues long. V lost 4 bases to trimming and J lost 5 bases, with 11 bases between them. Germline assignment: CDR1 MNHEY and CDR2 SMNVEV (reference sequence). DNA of the CDR3: TGTGCCAGCAGTTCCGGCAGGCCTTATGGCTACACCTTC. As protein: CASSSGRPYGYTF.

This chain connects TRBV2 to TRBJ1-2, with D maybe TRBD1 (6 bases). Germline CDR1 reads SNHLY; CDR2 reads FYNNEI. V dropped 10 bases and J dropped 2 bases, with 26 bases sitting between them. This CDR3 has 17 amino acids. The CDR3 DNA is TGTGCCACCCTCTATCCCCCCTCGGTCGGACAGAACTATGGCTACACCTTC. Translation gives CATLYPPSVGQNYGYTF. Based on the CDR3 plus reference TRBV2 and TRBJ1-2, the full variable domain is EPEVTQTPSHQVTQMGQEVILRCVPISNHLYFYWYRQILGQKVEFLVSFYNNEISEKSEIFDDQFSVERPDGSNFTLKIRSTKLEDSAMYFCATLYPPSVGQNYGYTFGSGTRLTVV.

The chain links TRBV27 to TRBJ1-1; possible D gene TRBD1, 5 bases. The CDR3 runs to 13 residues. Looked up from germline, CDR1 is MNHEY and CDR2 is SMNVEV (reference sequence). Deletions cut 3 bases from V and 5 bases from J, with 10 bases between. CDR3 loop: CASSFFGGTEAFF. The CDR3 DNA is TGTGCCAGCAGTTTTTTCGGGGGGACTGAAGCTTTCTTT.

This clone was counted only a few times. The chain couples TRBV28 to TRBJ2-2, with a tentative D call TRBD2 (6 bases). The germline CDR1 and CDR2 sequences are MDHEN and SYDVKM. The germline V and J ends were trimmed by 11 bases and 5 bases, with 12 bases remaining between them. The CDR3 has 12 amino acids. The CDR3 spells CAHRGSTGELFF. The CDR3 bases are TGTGCCCACCGGGGGTCAACCGGGGAGCTGTTTTTT. Variable domain in full (rest from reference TRBV28 and TRBJ2-2): DVKVTQSSRYLVKRTGEKVFLECVQDMDHENMFWYRQDPGLGLRLIYFSYDVKMKEKGDIPEGYSVSREKKERFSLILESASTNQTSMYLCAHRGSTGELFFGEGSRLTVL.

This chain uses TRBV19 with TRBJ1-5, with D tentatively TRBD1 (5 bases). V was trimmed by 7 bases and J by 3 bases, leaving 16 bases between them. The CDR3 totals 15 residues. Germline CDR1 LNHDA, CDR2 SQIVND (reference sequence). The CDR3 spells CASMDAGQFNQPQHF. CDR3 coding DNA: TGTGCCAGTATGGACGCGGGGCAGTTCAATCAGCCCCAGCATTTT.

Ten or more counts support this clone. J is TRBJ2-7 and V is TRBV19; D is unresolved. The V gene's germline CDR1 is LNHDA and CDR2 SQIVND (reference sequence). Trimming stripped 5 bases from V and 3 bases from J, with 17 bases between. CDR3 length: 15 residues. CDR3 in DNA: TGTGCCAGTAGTCCCAACTACGGAATTAGCTACGAGCAGTACTTC. Amino acid sequence: CASSPNYGISYEQYF.

V is TRBV27 and J is TRBJ1-2, with D unresolved. Germline V gives CDR1 MNHEY, CDR2 SMNVEV (reference sequence). Trimming took off 3 bases at V and 7 bases at J, with 15 bases between the two ends. There are 14 residues in the CDR3. The CDR3 bases are TGTGCCAGCAGTTTTACAGCTGCCGGAGGTGGCTACACCTTC. Encoded protein: CASSFTAAGGGYTF.

This chain links TRBV19 with TRBJ2-7; tentative D call: TRBD2 (5 bases). V was pared by 8 bases and J by 2 bases, with 16 bases between. This CDR3 region has 14 residues. CDR1 LNHDA and CDR2 SQIVND come from the germline V gene (reference sequence). The CDR3 sequence is CASSASEGAYEQYF. The DNA for the CDR3 is TGTGCCAGTTCGGCATCAGAGGGAGCCTACGAGCAGTACTTC.

This clone appeared a few times. The chain employs TRBV2 and TRBJ1-2; D is possibly TRBD1 (6 bases). V gave up 6 bases and J gave up 1 base, with 12 bases separating them. The CDR3 contains 14 residues. The germline V gene has CDR1 SNHLY and CDR2 FYNNEI. CDR3 in DNA: TGTGCCAGCAGCCCAGGGGAGAGTAACTATGGCTACACCTTC. This encodes CASSPGESNYGYTF.

This sequence joins TRBV4-2 and TRBJ1-1, with D perhaps TRBD1 (6 bases). V gave up 0 bases and J gave up 1 base, with 18 bases separating them. The CDR3 covers 18 residues. Germline-derived CDR1 and CDR2 are LGHNA and YNFKEQ. This chain's CDR3 is CASSQEKLGGIPNTEAFF. DNA for the CDR3: TGTGCCAGCAGCCAAGAAAAGTTAGGGGGTATCCCGAACACTGAAGCTTTCTTT.

The chain has TRBV10-3 and TRBJ2-2, with 7 bases fitting TRBD1. CDR3 length: 17 amino acids. Germline CDR1 ENHRY, CDR2 SYGVKD. V lost 6 bases and J lost 3; bases outside the gene matches: 13. The CDR3 DNA is TGTGCCATCAGCGACAAATTGGGGACAGACTACACCGGGGAGCTGTTTTTT. Translation: CAISDKLGTDYTGELFF.

The rearrangement joins TRBV6-5 to TRBJ2-7; 12 bases line up with TRBD1. After removal of 4 bases from V and 3 bases from J, the junction contained 7 bases not matched to a gene. Looked up from germline, CDR1 is MNHEY and CDR2 is SVGAGI. There are 16 residues in the CDR3. The DNA of the CDR3 is TGTGCCAGCAGTTCATCCGGGACAGGGGGCGGCTACGAGCAGTACTTC. It specifies CASSSSGTGGGYEQYF.

V is TRBV5-6 and J is TRBJ2-2; D not resolved. This CDR3 is 16 amino acids long. The V end lost 4 bases, the J end lost 0 bases, and 13 bases lay between the germline ends. Per germline, CDR1 SGHDT and CDR2 YYEEEE. CDR3 DNA sequence: TGTGCCAGCAGCCCCGATGACATAGCGAACACCGGGGAGCTGTTTTTT. Translation gives CASSPDDIANTGELFF.

The chain uses TRBV27 and TRBJ1-1; no reliable D call. CDR3 length: 16 amino acids. Germline CDR1 MNHEY, CDR2 SMNVEV (reference sequence). V was pared by 0 bases and J by 1 base, with 12 bases between. CDR3 sequence: CASSLSTGSQNTEAFF. CDR3 DNA sequence: TGTGCCAGCAGTTTATCCACCGGGAGCCAGAACACTGAAGCTTTCTTT.

The rearrangement joins TRBV27 to TRBJ1-3; D unresolved. The CDR3 is 14 residues long. The V gene's germline CDR1 is MNHEY and CDR2 SMNVEV (reference sequence). Trimming cost V 5 bases and J 3 bases, with 11 bases left between them. The CDR3 protein is CASSIGSFGNTIYF. CDR3 DNA: TGTGCCAGCAGTATCGGGAGTTTTGGAAACACCATATATTTT.

This clone was counted between two and nine times. This chain joins TRBV6-5 and TRBJ1-2; D call uncertain. Looked up from germline, CDR1 is MNHEY and CDR2 is SVGAGI. The CDR3 loop spans 13 amino acids. Deletions cut 7 bases from V and 7 bases from J, with 16 bases between. The CDR3 is CASNPGGQGGYTF. The DNA of the CDR3 is TGTGCCAGCAATCCGGGAGGCCAAGGTGGCTACACCTTC.

The chain employs TRBV14 and TRBJ1-5; D is ambiguous. The CDR3 contains 15 residues. V lost 7 bases and J lost 2, with 15 bases in between. Germline V gives CDR1 SGHDN, CDR2 FVKESK. The CDR3 spells CASIIHPRGNQPQHF. The DNA of the CDR3 is TGTGCCAGCATCATACACCCCCGGGGCAATCAGCCCCAGCATTTT.